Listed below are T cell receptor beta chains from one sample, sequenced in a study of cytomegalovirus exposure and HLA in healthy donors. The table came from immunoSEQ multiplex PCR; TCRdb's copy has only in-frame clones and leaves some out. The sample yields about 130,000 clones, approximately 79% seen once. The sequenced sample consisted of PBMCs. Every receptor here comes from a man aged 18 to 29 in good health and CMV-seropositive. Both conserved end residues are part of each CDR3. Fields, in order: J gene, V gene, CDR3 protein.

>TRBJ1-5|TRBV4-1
CASSQEWAGSNQPQHF
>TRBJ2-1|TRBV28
CASRSGTSEYNEQFF
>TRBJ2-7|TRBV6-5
CASSPRDSSDYEQYF
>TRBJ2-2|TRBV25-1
CATETERTANTGELFF
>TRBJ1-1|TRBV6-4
CASRTGGGTEAFF
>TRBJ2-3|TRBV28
CASANSERVLDTQYF
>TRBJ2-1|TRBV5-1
CASSLAYSGEQFF
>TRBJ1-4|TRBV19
CASSGPDRDLVKLFF
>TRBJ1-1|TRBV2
CASLGTGGGTEAFF
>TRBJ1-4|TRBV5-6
CASSLQGLANEKLFF
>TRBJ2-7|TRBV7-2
CASSLDGNPYEQYF
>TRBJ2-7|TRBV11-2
CASSLWGRNYEQYF
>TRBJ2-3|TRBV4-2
CASSQAAGFTDTQYF
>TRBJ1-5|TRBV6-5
CASSSEGPQHF
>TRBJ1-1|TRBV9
CASSVTPNGVGIRTEAFF
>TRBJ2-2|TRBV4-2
CASSLRLNTGELFF
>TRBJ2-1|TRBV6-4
CASSAAVHDEQFF
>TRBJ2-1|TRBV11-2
CASSFVASGPYNEQFF
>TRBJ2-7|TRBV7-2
CASSSAPSSYEQYF
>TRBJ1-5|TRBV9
CASSPFRDYQPQHF
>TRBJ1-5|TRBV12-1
CASSSPPDRPELTQHF
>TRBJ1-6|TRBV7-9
CASAPPGSRDSPLHF